These 13 T cell receptor beta chains share one sample of origin, sequenced in a study of blood T cell repertoires in COVID-19 (dated by TCRdb to the early 2020s). Receptors were amplified or captured by the immunoSEQ multiplex PCR assay. TCRdb's version of the immuneACCESS table is confined to in-frame rearrangements and falls short of the full clone set. An unresolved V gene accounts for under half of the shortfall where checked; the remainder is of unknown origin. The sample profile shows around 270,000 clones; around 89% of them were found once. Roughly 4% of the sample goes to the ten largest clones. Material for sequencing was peripheral blood. The receptor set was obtained from a man aged 60-69 years who had recovered from COVID-19.

The V gene is TRBV4-2, the J gene TRBJ1-1; D not certain. The CDR3 is 15 amino acids. The V end lost 4 bases, the J end lost 0 bases, and 12 bases lay between the germline ends. Germline-derived CDR1 and CDR2 are LGHNA and YNFKEQ. CDR3 in amino acids: CASSPGNRVNTEAFF. The CDR3 DNA follows: TGTGCCAGCAGCCCGGGGAACCGGGTGAACACTGAAGCTTTCTTT.

This clone appeared a few times. V and J are TRBV2 and TRBJ2-3, with D perhaps TRBD2 (5 bases). V gave up 9 bases and J gave up 3 bases, with 13 bases separating them. Per germline, CDR1 SNHLY and CDR2 FYNNEI. The CDR3 has 13 amino acids. The CDR3 loop reads CARRLATTDTQYF. CDR3 bases: TGTGCCAGGCGCCTAGCAACGACAGATACGCAGTATTTT.

The rearrangement links TRBV3-1 (or the pseudogene TRBV3-2) to TRBJ2-5; 11 bases are shared with TRBD2. CDR3 length: 18 amino acids. Trimming removed 0 bases from V and 2 bases from J; junction bases left unmatched: 8. Germline CDR1 LGHDT, CDR2 YNNKEL (reference sequence). CDR3 sequence reads: CASSQESLLAGGQETQYF. CDR3 coding DNA: TGTGCCAGCAGCCAAGAAAGCCTCCTAGCGGGGGGTCAAGAGACCCAGTACTTC.

In DNA form, the CDR3 reads TGTGCCAGCAGCTCCCCTCACGACAGGGATGGCTACACCTTC. This encodes CASSSPHDRDGYTF. This sequence joins TRBV7-9 and TRBJ1-2; 7 bases are shared with TRBD1. Germline CDR1 is SEHNR and CDR2 is FQNEAQ (reference sequence). This CDR3 has 14 residues. V trimming: 4 bases; J trimming: 6 bases; junction bases outside the gene matches: 8. The full variable domain, with the rest looked up from reference TRBV7-9 and TRBJ1-2, is DTGVSQNPRHKITKRGQNVTFRCDPISEHNRLYWYRQTLGQGPEFLTYFQNEAQLEKSRLLSDRFSAERPKGSFSTLEIQRTEQGDSAMYLCASSSPHDRDGYTFGSGTRLTVV.

This rearrangement joins TRBV15 to TRBJ1-1; D might be TRBD1 (5 bases). The germline V gene has CDR1 LNHNV and CDR2 YYDKDF (reference sequence). V lost 0 bases and J lost 3, with 8 bases in between. The CDR3 loop spans 14 amino acids. The CDR3 spells CATSRDRGDTEAFF. CDR3 nucleotide sequence: TGTGCCACCAGCAGAGATCGGGGGGACACTGAAGCTTTCTTT.

The chain couples TRBV7-2 to TRBJ2-5; 8 bases line up with TRBD1. This CDR3 contains 15 residues. Germline V gene lookup returns CDR1 SGHTA and CDR2 FQGNSA. V was pared by 5 bases and J by 5 bases, with 10 bases of the junction left unmatched. In DNA, the CDR3 is TGTGCCAGCAGCCTTCGGACAGGGATGTCGGAGACCCAGTACTTC. Translated, it gives CASSLRTGMSETQYF.

This chain uses TRBV12-5 with TRBJ1-5; 7 bases agree with TRBD1. Per the germline V gene, CDR1 is LGHNT and CDR2 is FRNRAP. The CDR3 runs 16 residues. J lost 0 bases, V lost 7 bases, and 9 bases had no gene match. CDR3 amino acids: CASAPQGQYSNQPQHF. The CDR3 coding sequence is TGTGCTAGTGCCCCACAGGGACAGTATAGCAATCAGCCCCAGCATTTT.

The CDR3 DNA reads as TGCGCCAGCAGCCAGACAGGGGTCATGAACACTGAAGCTTTCTTT. This gives the protein CASSQTGVMNTEAFF. The V and J genes are TRBV5-1 and TRBJ1-1, with 8 nucleotides matching TRBD1. J was trimmed by 0 bases and V by 4 bases; bases with no gene match: 5. The CDR3 contains 15 residues. Germline CDR1 reads SGHRS; CDR2 reads YFSETQ.

V usage is TRBV5-6 and J usage is TRBJ1-2, with 8 bases that match TRBD1. Germline V gene data show CDR1 as SGHDT and CDR2 as YYEEEE. J lost 2 bases, V lost 4 bases, and 7 bases had no gene match. This CDR3 spans 15 amino acids. The CDR3 is CASSQTGGANYGYTF. Here the CDR3 DNA reads TGTGCCAGCAGCCAAACAGGGGGGGCAAACTATGGCTACACCTTC.

The chain is built from TRBV7-9 and TRBJ1-2; TRBD1 agrees at 8 bases. Per the germline V gene, CDR1 is SEHNR and CDR2 is FQNEAQ (reference sequence). This CDR3 contains 13 residues. Trimming removed 1 base from V and 9 bases from J; junction bases left unmatched: 4. CDR3 coding DNA: TGTGCCAGCAGCTTAGTAGGACAGGGAAGCTACACCTTC. Its protein product is CASSLVGQGSYTF.

The chain couples TRBV16 to TRBJ1-2; D gene uncertain. Trimming shortened V by 0 bases and J by 4 bases, and 18 bases separated the two germline ends. The CDR3 consists of 17 residues. CDR1 and CDR2 from the germline V gene are KGHSY and FQNENV. CDR3 amino acids: CASSQSIRQAEGYGYTF. The CDR3 coding sequence is TGTGCCAGCAGCCAATCCATTCGGCAGGCGGAGGGCTATGGCTACACCTTC. Looking up the rest from reference TRBV16 and TRBJ1-2 gives the full variable domain: GEEVAQTPKHLVRGEGQKAKLYCAPIKGHSYVFWYQQVLKNEFKFLISFQNENVFDETGMPKERFSAKCLPNSPCSLEIQATKLEDSAVYFCASSQSIRQAEGYGYTFGSGTRLTVV.

This sequence joins TRBV5-1 and TRBJ2-3, with 9 bases identical to TRBD2. Unmatched junction bases numbered 8, after V lost 0 bases and J lost 3 bases. CDR1 is SGHRS and CDR2 is YFSETQ in the germline V gene. There are 17 residues in the CDR3. The CDR3 loop reads CASSLVVAGGPTDTQYF. As DNA, the CDR3 is TGCGCCAGCAGCTTGGTTGTGGCGGGGGGGCCGACAGATACGCAGTATTTT. The full variable domain, completed using reference TRBV5-1 and TRBJ2-3, is KAGVTQTPRYLIKTRGQQVTLSCSPISGHRSVSWYQQTPGQGLQFLFEYFSETQRNKGNFPGRFSGRQFSNSRSEMNVSTLELGDSALYLCASSLVVAGGPTDTQYFGPGTRLTVL.

V usage is TRBV7-9 and J usage is TRBJ1-1, with D possibly being TRBD1 (6 bases). Germline V gene data show CDR1 as SEHNR and CDR2 as FQNEAQ (reference sequence). CDR3 length: 18 amino acids. Deletions cut 2 bases from V and 5 bases from J, with 24 bases between. The CDR3 DNA is TGTGCCAGCAGCTTACTTCGCCCAGGACAGCCTCTTGAGACTGAAGCTTTCTTT. This codes for CASSLLRPGQPLETEAFF.